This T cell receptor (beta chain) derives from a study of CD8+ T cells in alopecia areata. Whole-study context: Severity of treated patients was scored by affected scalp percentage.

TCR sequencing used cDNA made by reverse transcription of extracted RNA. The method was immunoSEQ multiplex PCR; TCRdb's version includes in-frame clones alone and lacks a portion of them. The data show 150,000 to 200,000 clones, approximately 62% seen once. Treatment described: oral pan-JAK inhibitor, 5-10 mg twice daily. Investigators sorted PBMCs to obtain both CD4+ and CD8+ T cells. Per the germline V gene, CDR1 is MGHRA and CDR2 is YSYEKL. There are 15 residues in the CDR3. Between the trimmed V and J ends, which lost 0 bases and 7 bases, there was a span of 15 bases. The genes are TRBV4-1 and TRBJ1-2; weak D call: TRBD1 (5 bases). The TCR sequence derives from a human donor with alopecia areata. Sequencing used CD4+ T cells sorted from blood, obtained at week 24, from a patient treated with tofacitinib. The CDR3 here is CASSQDLWGNAGYTF. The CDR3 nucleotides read TGCGCCAGCAGCCAAGATCTTTGGGGGAACGCTGGCTACACCTTC.